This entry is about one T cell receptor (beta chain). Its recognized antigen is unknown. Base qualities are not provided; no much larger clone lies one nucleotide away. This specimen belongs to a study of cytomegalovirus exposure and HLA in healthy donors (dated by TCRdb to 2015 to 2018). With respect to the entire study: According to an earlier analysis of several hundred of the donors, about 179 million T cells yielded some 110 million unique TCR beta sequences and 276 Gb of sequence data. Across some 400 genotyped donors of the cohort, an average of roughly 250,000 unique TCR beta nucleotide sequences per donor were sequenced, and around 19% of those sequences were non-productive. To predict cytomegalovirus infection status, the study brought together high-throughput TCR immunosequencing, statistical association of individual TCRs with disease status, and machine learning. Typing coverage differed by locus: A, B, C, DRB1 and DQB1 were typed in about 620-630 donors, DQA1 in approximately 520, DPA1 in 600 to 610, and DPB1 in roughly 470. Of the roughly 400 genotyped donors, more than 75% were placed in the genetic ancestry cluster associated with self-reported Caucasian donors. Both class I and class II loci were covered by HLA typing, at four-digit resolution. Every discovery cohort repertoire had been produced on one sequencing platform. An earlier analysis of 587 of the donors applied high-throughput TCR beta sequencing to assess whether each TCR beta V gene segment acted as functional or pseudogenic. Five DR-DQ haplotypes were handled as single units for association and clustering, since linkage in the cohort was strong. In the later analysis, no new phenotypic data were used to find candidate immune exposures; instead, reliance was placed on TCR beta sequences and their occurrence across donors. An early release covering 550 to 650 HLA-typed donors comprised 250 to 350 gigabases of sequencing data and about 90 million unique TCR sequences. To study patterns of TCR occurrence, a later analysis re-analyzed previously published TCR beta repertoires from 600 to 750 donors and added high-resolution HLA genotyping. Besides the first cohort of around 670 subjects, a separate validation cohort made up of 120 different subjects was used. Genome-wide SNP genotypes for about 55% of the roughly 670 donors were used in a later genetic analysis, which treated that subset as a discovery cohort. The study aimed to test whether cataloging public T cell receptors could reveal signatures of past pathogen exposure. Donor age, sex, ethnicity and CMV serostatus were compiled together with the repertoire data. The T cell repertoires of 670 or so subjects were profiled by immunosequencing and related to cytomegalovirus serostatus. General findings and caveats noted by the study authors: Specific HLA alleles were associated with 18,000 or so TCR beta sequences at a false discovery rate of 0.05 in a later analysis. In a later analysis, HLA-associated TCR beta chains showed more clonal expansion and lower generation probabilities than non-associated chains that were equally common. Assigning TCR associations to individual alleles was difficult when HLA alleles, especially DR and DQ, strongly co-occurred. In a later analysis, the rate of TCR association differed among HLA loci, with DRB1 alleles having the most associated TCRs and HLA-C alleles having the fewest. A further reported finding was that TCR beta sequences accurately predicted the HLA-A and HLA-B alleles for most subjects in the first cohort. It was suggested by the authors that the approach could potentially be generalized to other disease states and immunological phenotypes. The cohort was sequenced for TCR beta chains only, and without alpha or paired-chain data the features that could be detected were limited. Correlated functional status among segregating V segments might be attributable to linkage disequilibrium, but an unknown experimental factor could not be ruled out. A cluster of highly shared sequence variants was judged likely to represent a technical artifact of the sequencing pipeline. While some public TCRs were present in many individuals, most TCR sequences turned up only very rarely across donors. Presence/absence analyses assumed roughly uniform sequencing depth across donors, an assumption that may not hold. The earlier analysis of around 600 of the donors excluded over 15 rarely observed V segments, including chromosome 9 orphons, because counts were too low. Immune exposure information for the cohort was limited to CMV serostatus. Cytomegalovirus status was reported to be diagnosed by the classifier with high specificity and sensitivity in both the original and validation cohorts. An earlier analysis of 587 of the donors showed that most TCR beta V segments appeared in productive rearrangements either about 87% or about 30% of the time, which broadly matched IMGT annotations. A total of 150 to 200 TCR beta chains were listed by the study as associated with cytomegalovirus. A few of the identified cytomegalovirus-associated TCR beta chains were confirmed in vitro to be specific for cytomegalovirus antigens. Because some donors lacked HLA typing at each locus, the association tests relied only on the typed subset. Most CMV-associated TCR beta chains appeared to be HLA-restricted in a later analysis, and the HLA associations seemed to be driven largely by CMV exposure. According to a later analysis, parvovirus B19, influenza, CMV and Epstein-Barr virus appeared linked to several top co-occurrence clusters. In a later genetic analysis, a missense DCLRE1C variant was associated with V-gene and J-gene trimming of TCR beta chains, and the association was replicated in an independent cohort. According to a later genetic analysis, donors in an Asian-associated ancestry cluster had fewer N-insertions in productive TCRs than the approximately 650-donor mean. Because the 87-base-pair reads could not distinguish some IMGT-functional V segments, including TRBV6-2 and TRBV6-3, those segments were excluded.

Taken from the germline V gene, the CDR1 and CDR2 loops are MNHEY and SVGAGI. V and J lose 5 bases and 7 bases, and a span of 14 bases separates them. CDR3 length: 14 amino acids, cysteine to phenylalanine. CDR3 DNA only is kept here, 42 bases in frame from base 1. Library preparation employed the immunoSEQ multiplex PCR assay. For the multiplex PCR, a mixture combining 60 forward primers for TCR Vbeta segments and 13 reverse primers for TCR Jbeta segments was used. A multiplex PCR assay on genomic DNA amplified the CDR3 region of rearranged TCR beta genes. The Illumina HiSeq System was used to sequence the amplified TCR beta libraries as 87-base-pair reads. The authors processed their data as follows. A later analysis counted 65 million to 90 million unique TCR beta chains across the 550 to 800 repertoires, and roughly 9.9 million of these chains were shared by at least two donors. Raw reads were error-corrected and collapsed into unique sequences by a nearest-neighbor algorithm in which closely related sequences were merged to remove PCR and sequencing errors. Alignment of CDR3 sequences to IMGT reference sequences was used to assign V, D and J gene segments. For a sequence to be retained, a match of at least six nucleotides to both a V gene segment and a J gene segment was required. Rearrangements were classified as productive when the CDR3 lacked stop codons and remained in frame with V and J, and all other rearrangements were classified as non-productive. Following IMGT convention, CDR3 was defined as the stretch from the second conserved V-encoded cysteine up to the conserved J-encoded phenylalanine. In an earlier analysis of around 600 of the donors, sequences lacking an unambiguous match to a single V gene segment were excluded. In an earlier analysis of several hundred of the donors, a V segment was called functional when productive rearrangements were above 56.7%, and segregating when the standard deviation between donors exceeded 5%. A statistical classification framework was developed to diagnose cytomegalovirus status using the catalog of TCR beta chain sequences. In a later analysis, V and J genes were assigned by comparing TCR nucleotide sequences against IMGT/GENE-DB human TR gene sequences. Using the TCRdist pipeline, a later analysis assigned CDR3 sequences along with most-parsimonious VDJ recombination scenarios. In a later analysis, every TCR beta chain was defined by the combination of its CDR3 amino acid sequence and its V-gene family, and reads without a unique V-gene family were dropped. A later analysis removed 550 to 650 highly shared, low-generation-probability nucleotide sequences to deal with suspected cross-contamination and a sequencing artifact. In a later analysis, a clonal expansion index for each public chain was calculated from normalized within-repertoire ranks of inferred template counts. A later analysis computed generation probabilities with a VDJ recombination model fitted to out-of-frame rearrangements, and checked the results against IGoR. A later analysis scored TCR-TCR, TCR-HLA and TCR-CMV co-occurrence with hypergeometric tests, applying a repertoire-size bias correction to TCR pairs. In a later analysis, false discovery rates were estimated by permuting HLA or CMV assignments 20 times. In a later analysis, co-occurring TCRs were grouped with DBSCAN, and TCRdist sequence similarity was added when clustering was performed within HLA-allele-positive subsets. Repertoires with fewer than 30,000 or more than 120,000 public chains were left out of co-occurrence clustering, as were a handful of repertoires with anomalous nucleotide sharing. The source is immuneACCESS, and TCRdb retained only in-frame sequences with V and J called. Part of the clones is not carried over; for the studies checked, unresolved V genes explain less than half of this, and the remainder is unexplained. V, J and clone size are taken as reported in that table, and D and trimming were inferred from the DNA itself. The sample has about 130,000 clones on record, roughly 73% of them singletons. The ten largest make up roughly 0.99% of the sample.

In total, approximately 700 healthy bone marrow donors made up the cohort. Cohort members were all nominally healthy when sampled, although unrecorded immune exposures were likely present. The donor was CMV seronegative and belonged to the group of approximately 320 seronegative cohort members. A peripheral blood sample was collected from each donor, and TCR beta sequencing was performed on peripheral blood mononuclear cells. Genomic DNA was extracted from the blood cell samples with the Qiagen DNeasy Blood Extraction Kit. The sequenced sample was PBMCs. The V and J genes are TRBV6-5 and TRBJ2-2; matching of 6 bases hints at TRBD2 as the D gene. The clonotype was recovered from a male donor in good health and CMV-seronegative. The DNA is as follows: TGTGCCAGCAGTCGTCCGGGACTGCGCGGGGAGCTGTTTTTT. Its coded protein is CASSRPGLRGELFF.